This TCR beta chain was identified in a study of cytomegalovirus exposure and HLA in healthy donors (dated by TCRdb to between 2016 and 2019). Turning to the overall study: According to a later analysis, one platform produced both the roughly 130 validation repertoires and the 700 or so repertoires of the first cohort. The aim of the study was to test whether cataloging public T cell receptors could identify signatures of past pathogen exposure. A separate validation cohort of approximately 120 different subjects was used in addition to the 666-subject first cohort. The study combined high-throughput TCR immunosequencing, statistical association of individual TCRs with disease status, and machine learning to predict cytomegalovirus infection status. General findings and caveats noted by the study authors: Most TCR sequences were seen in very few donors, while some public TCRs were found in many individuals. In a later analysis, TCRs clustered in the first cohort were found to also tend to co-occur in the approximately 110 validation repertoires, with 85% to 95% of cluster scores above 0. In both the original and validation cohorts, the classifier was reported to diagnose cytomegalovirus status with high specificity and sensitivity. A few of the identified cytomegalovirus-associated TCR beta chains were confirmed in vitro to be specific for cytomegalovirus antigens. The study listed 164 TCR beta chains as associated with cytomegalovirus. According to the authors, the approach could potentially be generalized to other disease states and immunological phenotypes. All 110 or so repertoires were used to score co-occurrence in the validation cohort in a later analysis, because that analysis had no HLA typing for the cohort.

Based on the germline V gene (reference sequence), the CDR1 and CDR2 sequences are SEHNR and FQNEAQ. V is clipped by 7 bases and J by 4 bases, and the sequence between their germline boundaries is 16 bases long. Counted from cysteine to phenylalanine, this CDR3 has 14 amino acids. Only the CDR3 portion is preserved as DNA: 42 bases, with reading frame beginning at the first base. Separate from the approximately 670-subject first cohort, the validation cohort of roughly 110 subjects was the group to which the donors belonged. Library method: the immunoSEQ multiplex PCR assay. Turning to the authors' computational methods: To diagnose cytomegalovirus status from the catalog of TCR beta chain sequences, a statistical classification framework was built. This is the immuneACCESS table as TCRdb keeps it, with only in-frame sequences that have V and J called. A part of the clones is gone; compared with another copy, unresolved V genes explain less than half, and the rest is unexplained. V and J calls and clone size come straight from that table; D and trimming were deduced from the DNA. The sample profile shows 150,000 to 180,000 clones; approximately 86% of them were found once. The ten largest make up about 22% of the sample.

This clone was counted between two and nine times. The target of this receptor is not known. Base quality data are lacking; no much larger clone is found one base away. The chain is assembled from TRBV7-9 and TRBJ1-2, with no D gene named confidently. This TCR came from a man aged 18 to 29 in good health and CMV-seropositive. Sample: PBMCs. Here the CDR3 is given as CASTPGGDRYGYTF. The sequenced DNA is TGTGCCAGCACCCCAGGCGGGGATCGCTATGGCTACACCTTC.